This entry lists 2 T cell receptor beta chains sequenced from one sample in a study of cytomegalovirus exposure and HLA in healthy donors. Researchers ran the PCR with 60 Vbeta and 13 Jbeta primers. Assay: immunoSEQ multiplex PCR; the TCRdb copy retains only in-frame clones and omits some. This table has approximately 180,000 clones, roughly 84% appearing once. Sample: PBMCs. The receptors were gathered from a girl under two years old in good health and CMV-seronegative.

The rearrangement links TRBV15 to TRBJ2-7; D is ambiguous. CDR1 LNHNV and CDR2 YYDKDF come from the germline V gene (reference sequence). The CDR3 contains 14 residues. V was trimmed by 1 base and J by 7 bases, leaving 14 bases between them. CDR3 nucleotides: TGTGCCACCAGCAGAGCCCTAGAGGCCGCTGAGCAGTACTTC. Its protein is CATSRALEAAEQYF.

V and J are TRBV9 and TRBJ1-1; D possibly corresponds to TRBD1 (5 bases). V was clipped by 2 bases and J by 6 bases, with 14 bases between them. Germline V gives CDR1 SGDLS, CDR2 YYNGEE. This CDR3 is built from 14 residues. In DNA form, the CDR3 reads TGTGCCAGCAGCGTTGGGGGGGTGGGGGCTGAAGCTTTCTTT. Its protein product is CASSVGGVGAEAFF.